In this sample, the clone carrying this T cell receptor beta chain turned up a few times. This entry comes from a study of response to subunit inactivated influenza vaccine. MiXCR was run by TCRdb on the RT-PCR reads, yielding one entry per CDR3 protein. The sample has approximately 500,000 distinct CDR3 sequences, about an eighth seen once. After removal of 3 bases from V and 5 bases from J, the junction contained 10 bases not matched to a gene. This CDR3 region has 14 residues. Germline CDR1 and CDR2: DFQATT and SNEGSKA (reference sequence). Sample: PBMCs from blood, taken around seven weeks after vaccination. The J gene is TRBJ2-7, the V gene TRBV20-1, with 7 bases identical to TRBD1. The source of this sequence is a man aged 50 to 60 who received an inactivated influenza vaccine. CDR3 sequence: CSARVLDRVNEQYF. The CDR3 nucleotides read TGCAGTGCTAGGGTTTTAGACAGGGTCAACGAGCAGTACTTC.